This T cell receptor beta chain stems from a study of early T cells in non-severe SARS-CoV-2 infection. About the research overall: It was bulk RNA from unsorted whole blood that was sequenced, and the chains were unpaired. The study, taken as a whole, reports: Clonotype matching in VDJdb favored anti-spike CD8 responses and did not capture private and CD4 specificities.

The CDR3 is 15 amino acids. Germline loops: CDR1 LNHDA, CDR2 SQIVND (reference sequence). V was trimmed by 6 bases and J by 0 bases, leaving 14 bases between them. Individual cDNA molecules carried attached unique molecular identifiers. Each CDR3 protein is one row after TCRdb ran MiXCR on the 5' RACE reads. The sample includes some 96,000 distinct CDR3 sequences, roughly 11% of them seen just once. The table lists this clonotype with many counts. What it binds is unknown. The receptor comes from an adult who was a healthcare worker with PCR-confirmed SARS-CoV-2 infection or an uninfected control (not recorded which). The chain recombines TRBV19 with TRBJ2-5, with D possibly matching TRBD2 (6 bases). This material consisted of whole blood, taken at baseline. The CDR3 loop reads CASRGGRMYQETQYF. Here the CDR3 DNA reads TGTGCCAGTAGGGGGGGACGGATGTACCAAGAGACCCAGTACTTC.